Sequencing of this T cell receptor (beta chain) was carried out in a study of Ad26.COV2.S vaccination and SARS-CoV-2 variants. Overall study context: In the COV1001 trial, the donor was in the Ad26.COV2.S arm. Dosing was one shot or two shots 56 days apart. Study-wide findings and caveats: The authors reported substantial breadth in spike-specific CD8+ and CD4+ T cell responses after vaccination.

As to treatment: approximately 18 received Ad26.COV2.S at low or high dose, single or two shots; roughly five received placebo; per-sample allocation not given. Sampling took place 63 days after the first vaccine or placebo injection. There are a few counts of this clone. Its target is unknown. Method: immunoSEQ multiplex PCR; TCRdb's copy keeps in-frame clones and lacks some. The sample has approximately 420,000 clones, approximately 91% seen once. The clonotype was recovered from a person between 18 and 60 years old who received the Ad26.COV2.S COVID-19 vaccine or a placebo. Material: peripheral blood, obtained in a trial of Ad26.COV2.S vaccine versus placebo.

CDR3 bases: TGTGCCAGCAGCCGCATGACAGGATCTGACAATTCACCCCTCCACTTT. Protein sequence: CASSRMTGSDNSPLHF. The chain couples TRBV3-1 (or the pseudogene TRBV3-2) to TRBJ1-6; possibly TRBD1 for D (6 bases). V was trimmed by 4 bases and J by 7 bases, leaving 17 bases between them. Germline V lookup: CDR1 LGHDT, CDR2 YNNKEL (reference sequence). The CDR3 loop spans 16 amino acids.